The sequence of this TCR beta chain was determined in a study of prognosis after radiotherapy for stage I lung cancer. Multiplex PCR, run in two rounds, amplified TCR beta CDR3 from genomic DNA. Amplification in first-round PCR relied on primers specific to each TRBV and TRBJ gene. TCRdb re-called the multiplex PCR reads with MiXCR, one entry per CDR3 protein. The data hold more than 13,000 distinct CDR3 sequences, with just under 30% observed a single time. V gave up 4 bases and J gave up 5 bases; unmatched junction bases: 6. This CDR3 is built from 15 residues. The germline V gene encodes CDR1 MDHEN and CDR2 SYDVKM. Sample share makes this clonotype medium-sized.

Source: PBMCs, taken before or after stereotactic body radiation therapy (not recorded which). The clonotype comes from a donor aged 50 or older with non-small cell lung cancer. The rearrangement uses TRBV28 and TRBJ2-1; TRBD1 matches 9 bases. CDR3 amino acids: CASSSSGQGNNEQFF. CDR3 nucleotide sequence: TGTGCCAGCAGTTCCTCCGGACAGGGGAACAATGAGCAGTTCTTC. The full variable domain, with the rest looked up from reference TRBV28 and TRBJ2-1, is DVKVTQSSRYLVKRTGEKVFLECVQDMDHENMFWYRQDPGLGLRLIYFSYDVKMKEKGDIPEGYSVSREKKERFSLILESASTNQTSMYLCASSSSGQGNNEQFFGPGTRLTVL.